This T cell receptor beta chain comes out of a study of blood T cell repertoires in COVID-19. Study-wide background: Samples representing acute and convalescent COVID-19 were sourced from the United States, Italy and Spain.

V was pared by 7 bases and J by 8 bases, with 15 bases between. Per the germline V gene, CDR1 is SNHLY and CDR2 is FYNNEI. The CDR3 extends over 13 amino acids. In Seattle, patients joined the study during active infection and were tracked longitudinally. In the source study's methods: Nucleated cell counts were estimated from reference gene primer amplification. The data were produced by immunoSEQ multiplex PCR, yet TCRdb's version contains in-frame clones alone and is incomplete. From that table come the V and J calls and clone size; the DNA was used to work out D and trimming. Here the sample spans about 12,000 clones, roughly 72% being singletons.

Source material: peripheral blood. The J gene is TRBJ2-1, the V gene TRBV2; tentative D call: TRBD2 (5 bases). The receptor comes from a man aged 60 to 75 with COVID-19, enrolled during active disease. The chain's CDR3 is CASTLWSGHEQFF. CDR3 coding DNA: TGTGCCAGCACCTTATGGAGCGGCCATGAGCAGTTCTTC.